This note documents a single T cell receptor beta chain sequence. Its specificity is unknown. This record belongs to a study of T-cell memory formation after mild COVID-19. Study findings and constraints: Among contracting clones, CD4+ were mainly CM/EM and CD8+ enriched in EMRA.

The germline V gene has CDR1 SGHAT and CDR2 FQNNGV. The ends were cut back, 1 base at V and 10 bases at J, with 8 bases in the middle. The CDR3 is made up of 12 amino acids. TCRdb reanalysed the 5' RACE reads using MiXCR and keeps one entry per CDR3 protein. The sample holds over 500,000 distinct CDR3 sequences, 17% seen once. Sequencing input: PBMCs or a T cell subset sorted from them (not recorded which). The rearrangement links TRBV11-2 to TRBJ1-5; D ambiguous. The clonotype comes from an adult woman who had mild COVID-19 (a few samples of this study predate the infection). Cell type and time point are not known. The CDR3 nucleotides are TGTGCCAGCAGCTTAGGGAATGGACCCCAGCATTTT. Protein sequence: CASSLGNGPQHF.